This T cell receptor (beta chain) was captured in a study of blood T cell repertoires in COVID-19. Across the study: The United States, Italy and Spain supplied acute and convalescent COVID-19 samples. In each case, the material was cDNA or gDNA derived from T cells, B-cell-depleted T cells, or PBMCs.

The germline CDR1 and CDR2 sequences are LNHDA and SQIVND (reference sequence). V lost 3 bases to trimming and J lost 2 bases, with 11 bases between them. The CDR3 has 14 residues. Original handling: Amplification of reference gene primers was used by the study to estimate nucleated cell counts. Only in-frame clones appear in the TCRdb table, and some are missing; sequencing was by immunoSEQ multiplex PCR. V and J calls and clone size are those listed in that table; D and trimming were worked out from the DNA. The profile shows fewer than 80,000 clones, roughly 75% of them singletons. The material sequenced was peripheral blood. The chain links TRBV19 to TRBJ2-7; no firm D call. The clonotype originates from a human donor in a cohort sampled during active COVID-19. The CDR3 loop reads CASSISILTYEQYF. Written as DNA, the CDR3 is TGTGCCAGTAGTATCAGTATCTTGACCTACGAGCAGTACTTC.